This T cell receptor (beta chain) originates from a study of blood T cell repertoires in COVID-19. Overall study: Samples of COVID-19 (acute and convalescent) were obtained from the United States, Italy and Spain. T cells, B-cell-depleted T cells, or PBMCs supplied cDNA or gDNA.

The CDR3 extends over 15 amino acids. Per the germline V gene, CDR1 is SGHNT and CDR2 is YYREEE (reference sequence). V gave up 1 base and J gave up 6 bases; unmatched junction bases: 8. Sequencing was performed with immunoSEQ multiplex PCR; in TCRdb, only in-frame clones are kept and a portion is missing. The table has approximately 50,000 clones, 85% seen once. Sequencing was performed on peripheral blood. The sequence came from a human donor in a cohort sampled during active COVID-19. The chain combines TRBV5-4 with TRBJ1-2, with 8 positions matching TRBD1. The CDR3 reads CASSLIQGQADGYTF. CDR3 DNA sequence: TGTGCCAGCAGCTTGATCCAGGGACAGGCGGATGGCTACACCTTC. The full variable domain, in which reference TRBV5-4 and TRBJ1-2 provide the parts outside the CDR3, is ETGVTQSPTHLIKTRGQQVTLRCSSQSGHNTVSWYQQALGQGPQFIFQYYREEENGRGNFPPRFSGLQFPNYSSELNVNALELDDSALYLCASSLIQGQADGYTFGSGTRLTVV.